These 8 T cell receptor beta chains came from one sample sequenced in a study of control samples from healthy donors and cancer patients. The protocol was immunoSEQ multiplex PCR, while the TCRdb copy is restricted to in-frame clones and leaves out a portion. The sample yields roughly 100,000 clones, around 89% seen once. The source material was PBMCs. These receptors were obtained from a man aged 60 to 75 with lung cancer.

The DNA of the CDR3 is TGTGCCAGCAGCTTAGTATCTGAAAAACTGTTTTTT. Protein product: CASSLVSEKLFF. The chain is built from TRBV7-2 and TRBJ1-4; D uncertain. V dropped 1 base and J dropped 7 bases, with 4 bases sitting between them. Germline CDR1 SGHTA, CDR2 FQGNSA. This CDR3 has 12 amino acids.

The chain employs TRBV3-1 (or the pseudogene TRBV3-2) and TRBJ2-1, with D possibly TRBD2 on 7 matching bases. This CDR3 spans 16 amino acids. Between the trimmed V and J ends, which lost 1 base and 3 bases, there was a span of 13 bases. Germline lookup yields CDR1 LGHDT and CDR2 YNNKEL (reference sequence). The CDR3 loop reads CASSQGSGGFYNEQFF. In DNA, the CDR3 is TGTGCCAGCAGCCAAGGGTCGGGGGGCTTCTACAATGAGCAGTTCTTC.

The chain carries TRBV7-3 and TRBJ1-1; D is unclear. Trimming removed 6 bases from V and 1 base from J, with 9 bases in between. This CDR3 spans 13 amino acids. The germline V gene has CDR1 SGHTA and CDR2 FQGTGA. CDR3 nucleotide sequence: TGTGCCAGCAGAAAAGCAGAGAACACTGAAGCTTTCTTT. Its protein product is CASRKAENTEAFF.

The chain couples TRBV5-4 to TRBJ2-1; 7 bases are a match to TRBD1. V was clipped by 3 bases and J by 4 bases; unmatched bases: 4. This CDR3 comprises 14 residues. Per germline, CDR1 SGHNT and CDR2 YYREEE (reference sequence). CDR3 sequence reads: CASSYPGQYNEQFF. In DNA form, the CDR3 reads TGTGCCAGCAGCTACCCGGGACAGTACAATGAGCAGTTCTTC.

The CDR3 DNA is TGTGCCAGCAGCTTAGCTCAAGAGCTGGAGCAGTACTTC. Its protein product is CASSLAQELEQYF. The V call is TRBV11-2, the J call TRBJ2-7; D unresolved. The CDR3 sequence is 13 residues long. V was clipped by 1 base and J by 7 bases, with 11 bases between them. The V gene's germline CDR1 is SGHAT and CDR2 FQNNGV. Full variable domain (missing parts from reference TRBV11-2 and TRBJ2-7): EAGVAQSPRYKIIEKRQSVAFWCNPISGHATLYWYQQILGQGPKLLIQFQNNGVVDDSQLPKDRFSAERLKGVDSTLKIQPAKLEDSAVYLCASSLAQELEQYFGPGTRLTVT.

The J gene is TRBJ2-1, the V gene TRBV24-1; TRBD1 matches at 10 bases. The CDR3 extends over 18 amino acids. Germline lookup yields CDR1 KGHDR and CDR2 SFDVKD. J lost 2 bases, V lost 0 bases, and 6 bases had no gene match. The CDR3 DNA reads as TGTGCCACCAGTGATTTGCACCAGGGGACAGGGGCCTACAATGAGCAGTTCTTC. This encodes CATSDLHQGTGAYNEQFF.

This rearrangement joins TRBV5-1 to TRBJ1-2, with a tentative D call TRBD1 (5 bases). V was shortened by 2 bases and J by 6 bases, with 14 bases between the two germline ends. The CDR3 runs to 14 residues. Germline V gives CDR1 SGHRS, CDR2 YFSETQ. The CDR3 nucleotides read TGCGCCAGCAGCTTAACGACAGTAACGGATGGCTACACCTTC. Residues: CASSLTTVTDGYTF.

The rearrangement links TRBV18 to TRBJ2-7; 9 bases are a match to TRBD1. Germline V CDR1 and CDR2: KGHSH, LQKENI. This CDR3 is 15 amino acids long. V was pared by 3 bases and J by 6 bases, with 9 bases of the junction left unmatched. The CDR3 here is CASSPLRDRVGEQYF. The DNA for the CDR3 is TGTGCCAGCTCACCCCTCCGGGACAGGGTGGGCGAGCAGTACTTC.